This entry lists 5 T cell receptor beta chains sequenced from one sample in a study of T cells in Graves' hyperthyroidism and ophthalmopathy. Researchers took RNA transcripts and amplified the TCR beta CDR3 regions from them. HTBI primers were used for first-round RT-PCR of the TCR CDR3. TCRdb ran MiXCR on the multiplex PCR reads and lists one entry per CDR3 protein. The sample lists some 180,000 distinct CDR3 sequences; about 17% were seen once. The sample consisted of blood. These receptors were taken from a woman between 45 and 65 years old with Graves' hyperthyroidism.

This clonotype has ten or more counts. Compared with germline, one end of the junction differs, possibly owing to a read error. The chain couples TRBV6-1 to TRBJ2-7; D possibly corresponds to TRBD1 (6 bases). Germline-derived CDR1 and CDR2 are MNHNS and SASEGT. This CDR3 is 14 amino acids long. In DNA, the CDR3 is TGTGCCAGTGCTGCCGGGACAATGTCCTACGAGCAATACTTC. It is translated as CASAAGTMSYEQYF.

This clonotype was seen ten or more times. V gene TRBV10-3 combines with J gene TRBJ2-7; D is unresolved. In germline, CDR1 is ENHRY, CDR2 SYGVKD. Between the trimmed V and J ends, which lost 2 bases and 4 bases, there was a span of 9 bases. CDR3 size: 13 residues. The CDR3 DNA follows: TGTGCCATCAGTGAGGGTTACGGTTACGAGCAGTACTTC. It encodes CAISEGYGYEQYF.

This clonotype was counted many times. The chain employs TRBV5-1 and TRBJ2-7; TRBD2 agrees at 10 bases. The germline V gene has CDR1 SGHRS and CDR2 YFSETQ. The trim removed 1 base at V and 4 bases at J, leaving 2 bases unmatched. CDR3 length: 14 amino acids. The CDR3 spells CASSLSSGGYEQYF. For the CDR3, the DNA is TGCGCCAGCAGCTTGTCTAGCGGGGGATACGAGCAGTACTTC.

This clonotype was observed many times. This chain joins TRBV2 and TRBJ2-3; no clear D gene. This CDR3 contains 15 residues. Trimming removed 4 bases from V and 0 bases from J, with 11 bases in between. From germline, CDR1 is SNHLY and CDR2 FYNNEI. The CDR3 DNA sequence: TGTGCCAGCAGTGCCGGGTCCACTAGCACAGATACGCAGTATTTT. Its translation is CASSAGSTSTDTQYF.

This clonotype has a count of ten or more. The chain's CDR3 is CASTPQASYNEQFF. CDR3 DNA sequence: TGCGCCAGCACTCCACAGGCCTCCTACAATGAGCAGTTCTTC. The chain employs TRBV5-1 and TRBJ2-1, with D perhaps matching TRBD1 (5 bases). V dropped 6 bases and J dropped 0 bases, with 10 bases sitting between them. The germline V gene encodes CDR1 SGHRS and CDR2 YFSETQ. The CDR3 sequence is 14 residues long.